The 3 T cell receptor beta chains presented below share a single source sample, sequenced in a study of blood T cell repertoires in COVID-19 (dated by TCRdb to about 2020). Library preparation employed the immunoSEQ multiplex PCR assay. TCRdb stores this immuneACCESS table with in-frame sequences only. Part of the clones is absent; in the studies checked, under half of the shortfall reflects unresolved V genes, and no reason is known for the rest. Recorded for this sample are a few hundred thousand clones; around 88% of them occurred a single time. The top ten hold roughly 7% of the sample. Specimen: peripheral blood. The source is a woman in her twenties or thirties who had recovered from COVID-19.

This sequence joins TRBV5-6 and TRBJ2-5, with TRBD1 as a possible D gene (6 bases). There are 15 residues in the CDR3. V was cut by 6 bases and J by 0 bases, with 15 bases left in between. Germline V gene lookup returns CDR1 SGHDT and CDR2 YYEEEE. CDR3 nucleotides: TGTGCCAGCACCTTCGGGACATTGTACCAAGAGACCCAGTACTTC. Translating it yields CASTFGTLYQETQYF. Complete variable domain (other parts from reference TRBV5-6 and TRBJ2-5): DAGVTQSPTHLIKTRGQQVTLRCSPKSGHDTVSWYQQALGQGPQFIFQYYEEEERQRGNFPDRFSGHQFPNYSSELNVNALLLGDSALYLCASTFGTLYQETQYFGPGTRLLVL.

The chain carries TRBV4-2 and TRBJ2-2; maybe TRBD2 (7 bases). Trimming removed 4 bases at V and 6 bases at J, with 15 bases between. This CDR3 comprises 15 residues. Per germline, CDR1 LGHNA and CDR2 YNFKEQ. The CDR3, as DNA: TGTGCCAGCAGCCGAAAGGGGGACTACTCCGGGGAGCTGTTTTTT. Its translation is CASSRKGDYSGELFF.

Notes on this clone: The same CDR3 also results from other DNA sequences found in this sample. The CDR3 sequence is CASSAGTGGTEAFF. CDR3 in DNA: TGTGCCAGCAGTGCCGGGACAGGGGGCACTGAAGCTTTCTTT. The V and J genes are TRBV2 and TRBJ1-1; TRBD1 matches at 11 bases. The length of the CDR3 is 14 residues. V was clipped by 4 bases and J by 4 bases; unmatched bases: 2. CDR1 is SNHLY and CDR2 is FYNNEI in the germline V gene.